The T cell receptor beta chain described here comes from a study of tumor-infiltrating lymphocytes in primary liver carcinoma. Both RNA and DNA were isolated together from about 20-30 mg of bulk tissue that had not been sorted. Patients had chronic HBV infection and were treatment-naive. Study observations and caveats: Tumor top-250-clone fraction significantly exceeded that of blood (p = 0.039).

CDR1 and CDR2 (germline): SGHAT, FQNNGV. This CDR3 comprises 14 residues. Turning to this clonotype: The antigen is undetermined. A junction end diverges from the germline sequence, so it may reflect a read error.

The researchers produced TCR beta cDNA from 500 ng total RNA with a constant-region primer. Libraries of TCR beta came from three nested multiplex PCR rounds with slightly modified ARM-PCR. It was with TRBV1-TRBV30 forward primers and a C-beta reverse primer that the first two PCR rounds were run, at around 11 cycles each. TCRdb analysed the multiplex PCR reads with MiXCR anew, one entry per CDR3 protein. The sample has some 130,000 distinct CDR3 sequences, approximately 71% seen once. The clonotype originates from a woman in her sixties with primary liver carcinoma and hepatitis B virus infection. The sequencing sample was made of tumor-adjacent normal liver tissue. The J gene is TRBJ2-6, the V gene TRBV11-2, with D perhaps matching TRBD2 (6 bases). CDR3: CASSFECGANVLTF. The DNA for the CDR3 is TGTGCCAGCAGCTTCGAGTGCGGGGCCAACGTCCTAACTTTC.